These 21 T cell receptor beta chains were all obtained from the same sample, sequenced in a study of response to subunit inactivated influenza vaccine. Via MiXCR, TCRdb re-called the RT-PCR reads, giving one row per CDR3 protein. The repertoire consists of about 620,000 distinct CDR3 sequences, with about 10% occurring once and the leading ten covering about 11%. The data were also submitted as part of a second study, on T cells expressing NK-cell markers. According to that study: Libraries used 5'RACE template switching adding universal primer site and UMIs.

The specimen comprised PBMCs from blood, sampled on the day of vaccination. All receptors come from a man between 45 and 60 years old who received an inactivated influenza vaccine.

This clonotype has more than one count but fewer than ten. The gene calls are TRBV4-2 and TRBJ2-1, with TRBD2 matching over 11 bases. V gave up 3 bases and J gave up 3 bases; unmatched junction bases: 4. This CDR3 spans 16 amino acids. Looked up from germline, CDR1 is LGHNA and CDR2 is YNFKEQ. CDR3 amino acids: CASSHPGLAVYNEQFF. CDR3 DNA: TGTGCCAGCAGCCACCCGGGACTAGCGGTCTACAATGAGCAGTTCTTC.

This clonotype came up many times. In nucleotides, the CDR3 is TGTGCCAGCAGCCCCGATCTCTGGCTAGCGGGAGTCCACTCCTACGAGCAGTACTTC. This gives the protein CASSPDLWLAGVHSYEQYF. The J gene is TRBJ2-7, the V gene TRBV11-1; 10 bases are a match to TRBD2. V shed 5 bases, J shed 0 bases, and the junction held 16 bases outside the gene matches. The CDR3 has 19 residues. Per the germline V gene, CDR1 is SGHAT and CDR2 is FQDESV (reference sequence).

This clonotype was seen repeatedly, ten times or more. The chain joins TRBV6-5 to TRBJ2-7; 8 bases fit TRBD2. The CDR3 is 15 amino acids. Germline CDR1 is MNHEY and CDR2 is SVGAGI. V gave up 4 bases and J gave up 1 base; unmatched junction bases: 6. The CDR3 region has the DNA TGTGCCAGCAGTTCCAGTGCTAGCGGGTCCTACGAGCAGTACTTC. This sequence encodes CASSSSASGSYEQYF.

This clonotype was counted ten times or more. The chain carries TRBV6-2 or TRBV6-3 and TRBJ2-3; 8 nucleotides match TRBD2. V was pared by 5 bases and J by 4 bases, with 11 bases of the junction left unmatched. The length of the CDR3 is 16 residues. Germline V gene sequence: CDR1 MNHEY, CDR2 SVGEGT. The CDR3 region has the DNA TGTGCCAGCAGTCTAAATGAGCGGGAGATGTCAGATACGCAGTATTTT. Translating it yields CASSLNEREMSDTQYF.

Ten or more counts support this clonotype. The rearrangement links TRBV11-1 to TRBJ2-2, with D possibly being TRBD1 (6 bases). From germline, CDR1 is SGHAT and CDR2 FQDESV (reference sequence). The CDR3 sequence is 16 residues long. Trimming took off 1 base at V and 3 bases at J, with 12 bases between the two ends. In DNA form, the CDR3 reads TGTGCCAGCAGCTTAGTGCAGGGGCCACACACCGGGGAGCTGTTTTTT. It is translated as CASSLVQGPHTGELFF.

The table lists this clonotype with a few counts. V and J are TRBV7-8 and TRBJ1-6; TRBD1 matches at 8 bases. The CDR3 contains 16 residues. CDR1 SGHVS and CDR2 FQNEAQ come from the germline V gene. The junction had 9 bases not matched to a gene; V was cut back by 5 bases and J by 6 bases. Written as DNA, the CDR3 is TGTGCCAGCAGCCAGCGTCAGACAGGGGTTAATTCACCCCTCCACTTT. Residues: CASSQRQTGVNSPLHF.

In this sample, this clonotype turned up many times. V usage is TRBV5-1 and J usage is TRBJ2-7; tentatively, D is TRBD1 (6 bases). Trimming stripped 1 base from V and 2 bases from J, with 10 bases between. The CDR3 is made up of 14 amino acids. The germline CDR1 and CDR2 sequences are SGHRS and YFSETQ. DNA for the CDR3: TGCGCCAGCAGCTTGAGTCAGGGGCCCTACGAGCAGTACTTC. Translating it yields CASSLSQGPYEQYF.

This clonotype was seen only a few times. J is TRBJ1-2 and V is TRBV12-3 or TRBV12-4; possible D gene TRBD1, 6 bases. The CDR3 is 14 residues long. The V gene lost 0 bases and the J gene lost 2 bases, with 7 bases spanning the gap. The DNA of the CDR3 is TGTGCCAGCAGTTTAGCGGACAGCAACTATGGCTACACCTTC. Translated, it gives CASSLADSNYGYTF.

CDR3 region: CASSLYPGTHDNEQFF. The CDR3 nucleotides read TGTGCCAGCAGTTTATATCCTGGGACGCATGACAATGAGCAGTTCTTC. The genes are TRBV27 and TRBJ2-1, with D perhaps given as TRBD1 or TRBD2 (5 bases each). The V gene lost 1 base and the J gene lost 5 bases, with 15 bases spanning the gap. Germline lookup yields CDR1 MNHEY and CDR2 SMNVEV (reference sequence). The length of the CDR3 is 16 residues.

About this clonotype: This sequence may be a read error, since a much larger clone differs from it by one base. The genes are TRBV11-2 and TRBJ2-1, with D perhaps matching TRBD2 (7 bases). This CDR3 contains 15 residues. Germline CDR1 SGHAT, CDR2 FQNNGV. The germline V and J ends were trimmed by 2 bases and 3 bases, with 11 bases remaining between them. In DNA, the CDR3 is TGTGCCAGCAGCTTATCGGGGGGCTGCTACAATGAGCAGTTCTTC. This codes for CASSLSGGCYNEQFF.

This clonotype was seen a few times. The chain uses TRBV2 and TRBJ2-6; D is unclear. Germline V CDR1 and CDR2: SNHLY, FYNNEI. This CDR3 spans 16 amino acids. V lost 5 bases and J lost 1, with 12 bases in between. The chain's CDR3 is CASSQDRASGANVLTF. CDR3 DNA: TGTGCCAGCAGTCAGGACCGAGCATCTGGGGCCAACGTCCTGACTTTC.

This clonotype was seen only a few times. The V call is TRBV6-2 or TRBV6-3, the J call TRBJ2-3, with 12 bases fitting TRBD2. V gave up 2 bases and J gave up 2 bases; unmatched junction bases: 2. The CDR3 extends over 16 amino acids. The V gene's germline CDR1 is MNHEY and CDR2 SVGEGT. The CDR3 DNA reads as TGTGCCAGCAGTTACACTAGCGGGAGGATCACAGATACGCAGTATTTT. Translation gives CASSYTSGRITDTQYF.

This clonotype was counted a few times. The J gene is TRBJ1-2, the V gene TRBV20-1; TRBD1 is a possible D gene (5 bases). Germline V lookup: CDR1 DFQATT, CDR2 SNEGSKA (reference sequence). The V gene lost 5 bases and the J gene lost 5 bases, with 18 bases spanning the gap. The CDR3 loop spans 14 amino acids. The CDR3 DNA reads TGCAGTGCTCCCATGGGGAGGGGTCGATATGGCTACACCTTC. Protein product: CSAPMGRGRYGYTF.

The V call is TRBV5-1, the J call TRBJ1-4; D is unclear. The CDR3 contains 16 residues. Germline-derived CDR1 and CDR2 are SGHRS and YFSETQ. V lost 4 bases to trimming and J lost 2 bases, with 15 bases between them. The CDR3 reads CASSPTRAVTNEKLFF. The CDR3 DNA sequence: TGCGCCAGCAGCCCTACACGGGCGGTTACTAATGAAAAACTGTTTTTT.

The chain links TRBV4-3 to TRBJ2-1; TRBD2 agrees at 14 bases. This CDR3 region has 15 residues. CDR1 LGHNA and CDR2 YSLEER come from the germline V gene. Trimming at V came to 4 bases and at J to 7 bases, leaving 3 bases not matched to a gene. CDR3 residues: CASSRGLAGENEQFF. For the CDR3, the DNA is TGCGCCAGCAGCCGGGGACTAGCGGGGGAGAATGAGCAGTTCTTC.

On this clonotype: Its ends do not fully match the called genes, so a read error is possible. The CDR3 sequence: CAGSIRQGALDNEQFF. The CDR3 nucleotides read TGTGCCGGCAGCATAAGACAGGGGGCATTGGACAATGAGCAGTTCTTC. The chain recombines TRBV7-9 with TRBJ2-1; 10 nucleotides match TRBD1. Germline V gene data show CDR1 as SEHNR and CDR2 as FQNEAQ (reference sequence). This CDR3 comprises 16 residues.

The V and J genes are TRBV20-1 and TRBJ1-1; TRBD1 matches 8 bases. V shed 0 bases, J shed 1 base, and the junction held 4 bases outside the gene matches. CDR3 length: 15 amino acids. Germline V CDR1 and CDR2: DFQATT, SNEGSKA (reference sequence). The CDR3 here is CSARDYGQGNTEAFF. The CDR3 nucleotides read TGCAGTGCTAGAGATTACGGACAGGGGAACACTGAAGCTTTCTTT.

The gene calls are TRBV28 and TRBJ2-2, with TRBD2 identical over 7 bases. There are 14 residues in the CDR3. CDR1 and CDR2 (germline): MDHEN, SYDVKM. V lost 11 bases, J lost 4 bases, and 10 bases stayed unmatched. The CDR3 reads CAATSERGTGELFF. DNA for the CDR3: TGTGCCGCAACTAGCGAACGGGGCACCGGGGAGCTGTTTTTT.

This clonotype appeared a few times. The chain links TRBV18 to TRBJ2-7; D is undetermined. V was cut by 3 bases and J by 0 bases, with 18 bases left in between. Germline V gene sequence: CDR1 KGHSH, CDR2 LQKENI. The CDR3 totals 17 residues. CDR3 protein: CASSPLSISSLSYEQYF. The CDR3 coding sequence is TGTGCCAGCTCACCCCTATCCATATCGAGTCTCTCCTACGAGCAGTACTTC. The complete variable domain, with remaining parts taken from reference TRBV18 and TRBJ2-7, reads NAGVMQNPRHLVRRRGQEARLRCSPMKGHSHVYWYRQLPEEGLKFMVYLQKENIIDESGMPKERFSAEFPKEGPSILRIQQVVRGDSAAYFCASSPLSISSLSYEQYFGPGTRLTVT.

This clonotype showed up just a few times. V gene TRBV10-3 combines with J gene TRBJ1-3, with D hard to call. The germline gives CDR1 ENHRY, CDR2 SYGVKD. The CDR3 consists of 16 residues. V shed 10 bases and J shed 2 bases, with 21 bases lying between them. DNA of the CDR3: TGTGCCACCTTCGACCCCACGGGTACTACTGGAAACACCATATATTTT. It is translated as CATFDPTGTTGNTIYF.

The chain recombines TRBV10-2 with TRBJ2-5; TRBD2 matches 11 bases. Germline CDR1 and CDR2: WSHSY and SAAADI. After removal of 7 bases from V and 5 bases from J, the junction contained 9 bases not matched to a gene. This CDR3 is 15 amino acids long. CDR3 sequence (DNA): TGCGCCAGCACCGGGACTAGCGGCCCTGGGGAGACCCAGTACTTC. Translation gives CASTGTSGPGETQYF.